A selection of T cell receptor beta chains follows, all from one sample in a study of technical replicates of blood from a handful of donors. Produced via immunoSEQ multiplex PCR; TCRdb's table is partial and in-frame only. The table includes approximately 68,000 clones, nearly 98% detected once. Sequenced input: T cells isolated from PBMCs. Receptors were obtained from a human donor in good health. Each CDR3 is given with its conserved first and last residue. A D gene is named only where the DNA matches it firmly. Only some rows state a clone size, as once, few, many or a class for expanded clones.

V	D	J	size	DNA	CDR3
TRBV5-4	TRBD1	TRBJ1-1	few	TGTGCCAGCGGACAGGGGACAGGTGGTGCTGAAGCTTTCTTT	CASGQGTGGAEAFF
TRBV4-1	.	TRBJ1-2	.	TGCGCCAGCAGCCTAAACAGGTTCTACACCTTC	CASSLNRFYTF
TRBV4-3	.	TRBJ2-1	.	TGCGCCAGCAGCCAATTTTCCCGCGGGCTACTCCACAATGAGCAGTTCTTC	CASSQFSRGLLHNEQFF
TRBV9	TRBD1	TRBJ2-2	once	TGTGCCAGCAGCGTGACCAGGACAGGGGGCAACACCGGGGAGCTGTTTTTT	CASSVTRTGGNTGELFF
TRBV7-2	TRBD1	TRBJ1-5	.	TGTGCCAGCAGCGATGGACAGGGAGGCAATCAGCCCCAGCATTTT	CASSDGQGGNQPQHF
TRBV2	TRBD1	TRBJ2-5	.	TGTGCCAGCAGGGAGACAGGGGGCGCAGAGACCCAGTACTTC	CASRETGGAETQYF
TRBV7-2	.	TRBJ2-7	.	TGTGCCAGCAGCTTAGGGACAGCTTACTACGAGCAGTACTTC	CASSLGTAYYEQYF
TRBV30	TRBD2	TRBJ2-7	.	TGTGCCTGGAGTCCCGCCCTACTAGCGGGAACGGAGTACTTC	CAWSPALLAGTEYF
TRBV5-3	.	TRBJ2-2	.	TGTGCCAGAAGCTTGGGACAAGGCACCGGGGAGCTGTTTTTT	CARSLGQGTGELFF
TRBV6-6	TRBD1	TRBJ2-5	.	TGTGCCAGCAGTTACAACAGGGGGCTGAGTCAAGAGACCCAGTACTTC	CASSYNRGLSQETQYF
TRBV5-1	.	TRBJ2-3	.	TGCGCCAGCAGCTTGTCCAGGGATACGCAGTATTTT	CASSLSRDTQYF
TRBV2	.	TRBJ2-7	.	TGTGCCAGCAGTGACCCCCAATTGGGGAGGCAGCAGTACTTC	CASSDPQLGRQQYF
TRBV11-2	.	TRBJ2-7	.	TGTGCCAGCAGCCTGGCCACCTTCTTCTCCTACGAGCAGTACTTC	CASSLATFFSYEQYF
TRBV4-3	TRBD2	TRBJ2-7	.	TGCGCCAGCAGCCGCCTCGGACTAGCGGGAAGTTTCGAGCAGTACTTC	CASSRLGLAGSFEQYF
TRBV5-1	TRBD2	TRBJ2-7	.	TGCGCCAGCACTCGGGGGGAGTACGCCCTCAGCGAGCAGTACTTC	CASTRGEYALSEQYF
TRBV6-5	.	TRBJ1-1	.	TGTGCCAGCAGTTTTGGGCTCAACACGGCACGCTCTGAAGCTTTCTTT	CASSFGLNTARSEAFF
TRBV9	TRBD2	TRBJ2-3	.	TGTGCCAGCAGCGTAGGGACTAGCGGGGGAAGCACAGATACGCAGTATTTT	CASSVGTSGGSTDTQYF
TRBV25-1	TRBD1	TRBJ1-2	.	TGTGCCAGCAGTGACACAGGGGATGGCTACACCTTC	CASSDTGDGYTF
TRBV30	.	TRBJ1-1	.	TGTGCCTGGAAGGGAGGGTCTTACACTGAAGCTTTCTTT	CAWKGGSYTEAFF
TRBV27	.	TRBJ2-3	.	TGTGCCAGCAGTTTGACAGACCCTAGCACAGATACGCAGTATTTT	CASSLTDPSTDTQYF
TRBV19	.	TRBJ2-4	.	TGTGCCAGTAGGCGGACGGGACCAGGGGTCAAAAACATTCAGTACTTC	CASRRTGPGVKNIQYF
TRBV7-9	.	TRBJ1-5	.	TGTGCCAGTACGGCAGGGACAAGCAATCAGCCCCAGCATTTT	CASTAGTSNQPQHF
TRBV4-3	.	TRBJ2-7	.	TGCGCCAGCAGCCAAGATCACAGGGACAACGAGCAGTACTTC	CASSQDHRDNEQYF
TRBV30	TRBD1	TRBJ1-2	.	TGTGCCTGGAGTACAGGGGATGGCTACACCTTC	CAWSTGDGYTF
TRBV2	.	TRBJ2-3	.	TGTGCCAGCTGGGCGGACACTCTGTACACAGATACGCAGTATTTT	CASWADTLYTDTQYF
TRBV7-9	.	TRBJ2-7	.	TGTGCCAGCAGCTTCTCTCAGGGGAGCTCCTACGAGCAGTACTTC	CASSFSQGSSYEQYF
TRBV5-6	TRBD2	TRBJ2-2	.	TGTGCCAGCAGACTAGCGGGAGGGCTTAGAGGGGAGCTGTTTTTT	CASRLAGGLRGELFF
TRBV5-6	.	TRBJ2-5	once	TGTGCCAGCAGCTTGAGGGGACAAGGCATCTACCAAGAGACCCAGTACTTC	CASSLRGQGIYQETQYF
TRBV18	.	TRBJ1-2	.	TGTGCCAGCTCACCGGGGGCAGGGGCTGGCTACACCTTC	CASSPGAGAGYTF
TRBV2	TRBD1	TRBJ1-4	.	TGTGCCAGCAGCGCCGGGACAGGGGGTGATGAAAAACTGTTTTTT	CASSAGTGGDEKLFF
TRBV14	TRBD1	TRBJ1-1	.	TGTGCCAGCAGCCAAGATTTGGGACAGGGGAACACTGAAGCTTTCTTT	CASSQDLGQGNTEAFF
TRBV18	TRBD1	TRBJ1-4	.	TGTGCCAGCTCACGCACGGGACAGGGCAAGGAAAAACTGTTTTTT	CASSRTGQGKEKLFF
TRBV18	.	TRBJ1-4	.	TGTGCCAGCTCACCCACTCCAACTAATGAAAAACTGTTTTTT	CASSPTPTNEKLFF
TRBV10-3	TRBD2	TRBJ2-6	once	TGTGCCATCAGTGACCAGGGCGGGAGCTCTGGGGCCAACGTCCTGACTTTC	CAISDQGGSSGANVLTF
TRBV30	.	TRBJ2-1	.	TGTGCCTGGAAGCGCTCTGCGGGGAGCTCCTACAATGAGCAGTTCTTC	CAWKRSAGSSYNEQFF
TRBV7-2	.	TRBJ1-5	.	TGTGCCAGCAGCTTAGTAATCGGGAGCAATCAGCCCCAGCATTTT	CASSLVIGSNQPQHF
TRBV5-1	.	TRBJ1-1	.	TGCGCCAGCAGCTTGGGTGGCGGGGGGGAAGCTTTCTTT	CASSLGGGGEAFF
TRBV30	TRBD2	TRBJ2-3	.	TGTGCCTGGAGTGTTTTGGGGGAGGGCCGGGTAAGAGATACGCAGTATTTT	CAWSVLGEGRVRDTQYF
TRBV15	TRBD1	TRBJ2-1	.	TGTGCCACCAGCAGGGAAGGTACAGGGGCGAGGGGAGATGAGCAGTTCTTC	CATSREGTGARGDEQFF
TRBV6-5	.	TRBJ1-3	.	TGTGCCAGCAGGCCCCTACAGGGTTCTGGAAACACCATATATTTT	CASRPLQGSGNTIYF
TRBV25-1	.	TRBJ2-7	.	TGTGCCAGCAGTGGCAGGGTAGGGCAGTACTTC	CASSGRVGQYF
TRBV11-2	TRBD2	TRBJ2-7	.	TGTGCCAGCAGCTTTTCAGCGGGAGGGCCATACGAGCAGTACTTC	CASSFSAGGPYEQYF
TRBV18	.	TRBJ1-1	.	TGTGCCAGCTCACCGGGCGGGGTCTCTGAAGCTTTCTTT	CASSPGGVSEAFF
TRBV7-3	.	TRBJ1-1	.	TGTGCCAGCAGCCAAGCGGCCCAGACTGAAGCTTTCTTT	CASSQAAQTEAFF
TRBV10-1	.	TRBJ2-7	.	TGCGCCAGCAGTGAGGGCCGGGGACAATCCTACGAGCAGTACTTC	CASSEGRGQSYEQYF
TRBV7-9	.	TRBJ2-7	once	TGTGCCAGCAGCCTACCACGGGACTCCTACGAGCAGTACTTC	CASSLPRDSYEQYF
TRBV7-9	.	TRBJ2-6	.	TGTGCCAGCGAACTACCGACAGGAAGGGCTTCCTCTGGGGCCAACGTCCTGACTTTC	CASELPTGRASSGANVLTF
TRBV18	TRBD2	TRBJ2-7	.	TGTGCCAGCTCCCCGACTAGCGGGGTCTCCTACGAGCAGTACTTC	CASSPTSGVSYEQYF
TRBV6-5	.	TRBJ2-3	.	TGTGCCAGCAGTTATAACAGAGACACAGATACGCAGTATTTT	CASSYNRDTDTQYF
TRBV4-3	.	TRBJ1-5	.	TGCGCCAGCAGCCAGGCTTGGCCAGACAATCAGCCCCAGCATTTT	CASSQAWPDNQPQHF
TRBV6-1	.	TRBJ2-5	.	TGTGCCAGCAGTGACTGGAGCTACCAAGAGACCCAGTACTTC	CASSDWSYQETQYF
TRBV29-1	.	TRBJ1-1	.	TGCTCCGTCCAGGGGAACACTGAAGCTTTCTTT	CSVQGNTEAFF
TRBV19	TRBD2	TRBJ2-5	.	TGTGCCAGTAGCCAGACTAGCGGGACTCAAGAGACCCAGTACTTC	CASSQTSGTQETQYF
TRBV25-1	.	TRBJ1-2	.	TGTGCCAGCAGTGAATTTGGGGAGGGGCGGAACTATGGCTACACCTTC	CASSEFGEGRNYGYTF
TRBV27	TRBD1	TRBJ1-5	.	TGTGCCAGCAGTTGGAAGGGACAGGGGGGAGCCCAGCATTTT	CASSWKGQGGAQHF
TRBV4-1	.	TRBJ1-4	.	TGCGCCAGCAGCCAAGAAACAGCCCTAAATGAAAAACTGTTTTTT	CASSQETALNEKLFF
TRBV6-1	TRBD2	TRBJ2-7	.	TGTGCCAGCAGTGAAGTTCTAGCGGGAGCTTACGAGCAGTACTTC	CASSEVLAGAYEQYF
TRBV7-9	.	TRBJ2-2	.	TGTGCCAGCAGTTACAGGGTAGACGGGGAGCTGTTTTTT	CASSYRVDGELFF
TRBV2	.	TRBJ1-2	.	TGTGCCAGCAGTGAAGCAGGGGGCTATGGCTACACCTTC	CASSEAGGYGYTF